The following is a T cell receptor (beta chain) sequence with its context. The clone's antigen remains unknown. The record has no base qualities; no much larger clone is one base away. This record belongs to a study of blood T cells in healthy people across ages (dated by TCRdb to 2015 to 2017). A note on the overall study: In model experiments, roughly one uniquely barcoded TCR beta cDNA molecule per two T cells was captured by template switching. Using deep sequencing normalized with unique cDNA molecular identifiers, the study measured how TCR beta repertoire diversity changes with age. To avoid experimental bias, donors of different ages were distributed randomly across sequencing lanes. The donors were divided into four age groups: young (average about 16 years), middle-aged (approximately 42), aged (under 70) and long-lived (roughly 82). For two donors (one aged 18 to 30 and one aged 80 or older), the study analyzed two additional independent replicas of 1 million unique cDNA reads from the same blood draw.

Trimming at the junction amounts to 7 bases on V and 8 bases on J, and the germline ends lie 8 bases apart. Per the germline V gene, MNHNS is the CDR1 and SASEGT is the CDR2. The CDR3 starts with the cysteine, ends with the phenylalanine, and has 11 residues. Just the 33-base CDR3 DNA is kept, in frame starting at base 1. The roughly 39 donors, aged about 6 to 95 years, were systemically healthy Caucasian individuals from Russia. Around 10 milliliters of peripheral blood were drawn from each donor into EDTA-treated Vacutainer tubes. PBMCs were isolated by Ficoll-Paque density-gradient centrifugation, with at least 6 million obtained per sample. Trizol reagent was used to extract total RNA from the PBMCs, yielding at least 5 micrograms per sample. For every donor, an aliquot of PBMCs went through flow cytometry to measure the percentages of naive CD45RAhigh/CD27high T cells. The paper's findings and limits, for the study overall: As age increased, observed TCR beta diversity per million T cells dropped in a roughly linear way, and a significant reduction was already evident by age about 40. Compared with the aged group, the long-lived group had more naive CD4+ T cells, fewer expanded clones and increased TCR diversity, suggesting age selection. Conclusive comparison of naive and antigen-experienced compartments was prevented by the profiling of bulk unsorted PBMCs. Observed TCR beta diversity correlated strongly with the percentage of naive T cells measured by flow cytometry. Estimates of total diversity based on one million sequenced T cells were considered lower bounds and underestimates. Because donor CMV infection status was unknown, age-related changes in expanded clonotypes were potentially confounded.

Library prep was done by 5' RACE. A second PCR of about 7 to 12 cycles was performed with a sample-barcoded 5' primer and a J-beta primer mix. Each TCR beta cDNA molecule received a unique molecular identifier from a template-switch 5' adaptor carrying 12 random nucleotides. Each sample yielded at least 2.5 million CDR3-containing paired-end reads. The Mint cDNA synthesis kit, primed by a TRBC-specific oligonucleotide, was used to synthesize first-strand cDNA from all RNA. Following uracil-DNA glycosylase treatment, all cDNA underwent a first 18-cycle PCR with the universal primers M1SS and BC2_uni_R. The original methods were these. For normalization, 1 million high-quality reads were randomly selected from each sample, with every read carrying a distinct molecular identifier. Reads sharing molecular identifiers were discarded rather than binned into consensus sequences. CDR3 identification, clonotype clustering and error correction used MiTCR with a Q25 quality threshold and the strictest error-elimination algorithm. A nonparametric unseen species model with Euler transformation was used to estimate lower-bound total TCR beta diversity. TCRdb redid the processing of the public reads, applying fastp at Q25 and MiXCR, and retained in-frame beta chains. Identical CDR3 proteins give one entry, which carries the most common genes and DNA. For this entry, the V and J calls and clone size follow TCRdb and not the study's own pipeline. The sample records approximately 1,700,000 distinct CDR3 sequences, about two fifths of which are singletons. The ten largest clones capture around 23% of the sample.

The V and J genes are TRBV6-1 and TRBJ1-4; no D gene call is confident. The source material was blood. The source is a human donor in good health. DNA sequence: TGTGCCAGCAATTACGACGAAAAACTGTTTTTT. Its amino acids are CASNYDEKLFF.